This TCR beta chain was identified during a study of blood T cell repertoires in COVID-19. Study-wide background: Samples taken during acute and convalescent COVID-19 were collected in the United States, Italy and Spain. From T cells, B-cell-depleted T cells, or PBMCs came the material, which was cDNA or gDNA.

Enrolment of Seattle patients took place during active infection, and they were followed longitudinally. Authors' methods: Reference gene primers were amplified, and this amplification served to estimate nucleated cell counts. Some clones are missing from TCRdb's copy, which holds only in-frame ones; the method was immunoSEQ multiplex PCR. V, J and clone size are those of that table, while D and trimming were read from the DNA. This sample has some 70,000 clones, with about 84% found just once. This CDR3 region has 16 residues. In germline, CDR1 is LGHNA, CDR2 YNFKEQ. J was trimmed by 3 bases and V by 0 bases; bases with no gene match: 5.

This chain connects TRBV4-2 to TRBJ2-3; 8 bases map to TRBD2. This TCR was sampled from a man aged 50 to 60 with COVID-19, enrolled during active disease. Source material: peripheral blood. The CDR3 DNA reads as TGTGCCAGCAGCCAAGAGAAGGGACTAGGTACAGATACGCAGTATTTT. Encoded protein: CASSQEKGLGTDTQYF.